These T cell receptor beta chains were read from a single sample in a study of spatial heterogeneity in lung cancer. TCRdb ran MiXCR on the 5' RACE reads and lists one entry per CDR3 protein. The repertoire has around 92,000 distinct CDR3 sequences, around 12% of them found once; the top ten carry approximately 39%. The sequenced sample was PBMCs, obtained at surgery. The origin of the receptors is a male donor with early-stage non-small cell lung cancer. Both conserved end residues are part of each CDR3. D genes are given only for firm matches.

- TRBV7-2 CASSRPGRAEAFF
- TRBV7-2 CASSLAWGARSPLHF
- TRBV5-5 CASSFSRQNTEAFF
- TRBV18 CASSPSTTSSNQPQHF
- TRBV7-9 CASTPWRGKAFF
- TRBV7-3 CASSSGLNTGELFF
- TRBV5-6 CASSLAAIPWDGYTF
- TRBV7-2 CASSQFDRLNTEAFF
- TRBV4-3 CASSQDNSLSYEQYF
- TRBV4-2 CASSQAFFASGTDTQYF
- TRBV11-3 CASSAGPDYEQYF
TRBD1 TRBV5-1 CASSLEPGQGEETQYF
- TRBV6-2/TRBV6-3 CASSSPIVGSYNEQFF
- TRBV28 CASSLRGPETQYF
TRBD1 TRBV5-1 CASSFDRGVDTQYF
- TRBV12-3/TRBV12-4 CASSEQGAAKTEAFF
TRBD1 TRBV12-3/TRBV12-4 CASSEGQGDSGANVLTF
TRBD1 TRBV20-1 CSARGPTGYSGNTIYF
TRBD1 TRBV12-3/TRBV12-4 CASSRTGTETQYF
- TRBV27 CAGSVGTPGYGYTF
- TRBV5-4 CASSLRRYGYTF
- TRBV6-1 CASSASRAPLKAFF
TRBD2 TRBV28 CASSLPSGTQFF
- TRBV11-2 CASSLSASSYSYNSPLHF
- TRBV5-1 CASSLAEGYEQYF
TRBD1 TRBV7-2 CASSTGDRGATDTQYF
TRBD2 TRBV19 CASSPRGASGRHTQYF
- TRBV7-9 CASSQVRTRNTIYF
TRBD2 TRBV7-2 CASSLATSGRQTYEQYF
- TRBV11-2 CASSPRGGRGTEAFF
- TRBV11-2 CASSLDLTVYYGYTF
TRBD2 TRBV7-3 CASSLSGSGGAETQYF
- TRBV15 CATSRAPGELFF
TRBD1 TRBV20-1 CSASDRGKYNEQFF
- TRBV12-3/TRBV12-4 CASSKSPSEAFF
TRBD2 TRBV5-1 CASSPLSDGRPNEQFF
TRBD2 TRBV20-1 CSPRTSGTYNEQFF
- TRBV27 CASSPRTQGNSEAFF
- TRBV5-1 CASSSQTGQADYGYTF
TRBD1 TRBV7-6 CASSLAPTGGRSGNTIYF
- TRBV6-6 CASNGQTNYGYTF
- TRBV12-3/TRBV12-4 CASSLAPVQVNSPLHF
TRBD2 TRBV6-2/TRBV6-3 CASHWTSAHNEQFF
- TRBV30 CAWSVSLWAEQFF
TRBD2 TRBV4-1 CASRKLGTSGTDTQYF
- TRBV6-6 CASSTDSYQPQHF
TRBD2 TRBV6-1 CASFGVAGGHEQYF
- TRBV6-2/TRBV6-3 CASSYTDTDQPQHF
TRBD1 TRBV28 CASSSLGTGAVETQYF
- TRBV11-2 CASSFGQQETQYF
- TRBV29-1 CSALPGETQYF
- TRBV29-1 CSVGRGGYNEQFF
- TRBV28 CASSNPPQLNTEAFF
TRBD1 TRBV12-3/TRBV12-4 CASNRDRGVSGANVLTF
TRBD2 TRBV6-2/TRBV6-3 CASSPWGSGSSNEQFF
TRBD1 TRBV7-2 CASSSTGAGDTQYF
TRBD1 TRBV15 CATSSRDRVGEQFF
- TRBV6-1 CASSQRAGPSVGTEAFF
TRBD2 TRBV27 CASSRLSGRAEAKNIQYF